The source of this T cell receptor beta chain is a study of molecular identifiers for immune sequencing clone quantification (dated by TCRdb to 2017 to 2018). About the study as a whole: For a replicate experiment, RNA from 20,000 or 100,000 naive CD8 T cells was divided into five aliquots, of which four were sequenced. CD8 T cells were used in a methods study to benchmark molecular-identifier clustering-based TCR repertoire sequencing (MIDCIRS) and TCR RNA copy counting. Broader findings and caveats from the paper: Highly expanded clone sizes could be underestimated because identical TCR molecules may share a barcode. Modeling estimated around 3.2 recovered TCR RNA copies per cell, compared with about 9.8 by digital PCR, which implies roughly 29% capture efficiency. Naive libraries contained spiked-in Jurkat TCR RNA (roughly ten copies' worth), which is not part of the donor repertoire. In CMV-specific effector cells, clones with more than 20 RNA copies accounted for over 97% of molecules, whereas in naive cells such clones accounted for under 1%. When barcode sub-clustering was left out, chimeric consensus sequences inflated TCR diversity, with chimeras reaching as high as 47%. Spiked-in Jurkat TCR RNA equivalent to a single cell was reported to be detectable even among 800,000 to 1,000,000 naive CD8 T cells.

This clonotype showed up many times. No cognate antigen has been identified for it. There are no base qualities to consult, and no much larger clone falls within one base. The library was made by PCR. Sequenced using an Illumina HiSeq 4000. Bulk TCR libraries were prepared as previously described, using TCR primers listed in Table S5. Purification of total RNA was performed with the Qiagen AllPrep DNA/RNA kit. Before any analysis, reads coming from multiple sequencing runs of the same library were combined into one pool. The authors' pipeline ran thus. Reads were retained only if the reads had an exact TCR constant sequence, and the retained reads were trimmed to 150 nt and grouped according to their 12-nt molecular barcodes. Reads within each barcode group were sub-clustered using a 15% Levenshtein threshold, and quality-weighted consensus sequences were constructed for each RNA molecule. Non-functional sequences were filtered out, along with any lower-count sequence sitting one edit away from another sequence. Based on fitting two negative binomial distributions, any barcode sub-cluster with under 20% of the maximum read count was discarded. The public reads were quality trimmed at Q25 with fastp and then assembled into clones with MiXCR by TCRdb, keeping productive beta chains. Every CDR3 protein is listed once, alongside the most common genes and DNA of its rows. The V and J calls reflect TCRdb's pipeline rather than the authors' work. Across this sample there are a few hundred thousand distinct CDR3 sequences, with about a fifth seen only once. Around 0.84% of the sample lies in the top ten.

The CDR3 holds 13 amino acids from the cysteine to the phenylalanine. Only the CDR3 portion is preserved as DNA: 39 bases, with reading frame beginning at the first base. Deletion took 9 bases off V and 2 bases off J, with a span of 11 bases between the germline ends. CDR1 and CDR2 are drawn from the germline V gene: SGHRS, YFSETQ. Libraries of naive CD8 T cells were built from about 20,000 to 1,000,000 sorted cells, with 10%, 30% or 50% of the purified RNA used. Naive CD8 T cells, defined as CD8+CD4-CCR7+CD45RA+, were FACS-sorted into RLT Plus buffer on a BD FACSAria II. To test detection sensitivity, Jurkat RNA equivalent to roughly eleven TCR copies was spiked into samples of about 18,000-1,000,000 naive CD8 T cells. CD8 T cells were enriched with RosetteSep CD8+ T Cell Enrichment Cocktail and Ficoll-Paque, followed by ACK red cell lysis.

The sequence was obtained from a human donor in good health. Some libraries in this study had Jurkat cell RNA spiked in. Sequencing was done on a sample of naive CD8+ T cells from blood, with Jurkat cell RNA spiked in. In light of the paper, this sample's cell subset or site label describes: FACS-sorted CD8+CD4-CCR7+CD45RA+ naive T cells. The sequence is built from TRBV5-1 and TRBJ2-2; the D gene lacks a confident call. The CDR3 protein sequence reads: CATQTPNTGELFF. The nucleotides read TGCGCCACCCAGACACCCAACACCGGGGAGCTGTTTTTT.